Following are 18 T cell receptor beta chains from one sample sequenced in a study of tumor-infiltrating lymphocytes in localized non-small cell lung cancer. The repertoire was sequenced with immunoSEQ multiplex PCR; TCRdb's copy has only in-frame clones and lacks some. Of 8,000 to 10,000 clones in the sample, about 72% are singletons; the top ten hold around 9.6%. Source material: lung tumor tissue. These receptors were collected from a human donor with non-small cell lung cancer.

The chain joins TRBV9 to TRBJ2-3; D ambiguous. CDR3 length equals 14 residues. With 2 bases removed from V and 0 bases from J, the gap between germline ends came to 7 bases. CDR1 is SGDLS, CDR2 YYNGEE, per germline. CDR3 coding DNA: TGTGCCAGCAGCGTCGAGAGTAGCACAGATACGCAGTATTTT. It yields the protein CASSVESSTDTQYF.

The rearrangement uses TRBV7-2 and TRBJ2-7; 7 nucleotides line up with TRBD1. V dropped 0 bases and J dropped 3; count of bases not matched to a gene: 5. This CDR3 comprises 15 residues. Germline loops: CDR1 SGHTA, CDR2 FQGNSA. CDR3 in amino acids: CASSLAEGAFYEQYF. The CDR3 DNA sequence: TGTGCCAGCAGCTTAGCTGAGGGGGCGTTCTACGAGCAGTACTTC.

V usage is TRBV7-2 and J usage is TRBJ1-3; D unclear. Germline CDR1 SGHTA, CDR2 FQGNSA. V was clipped by 3 bases and J by 4 bases, with 13 bases between them. CDR3 length equals 15 residues. This CDR3 reads CASSLQGKYGNTIYF. In nucleotides, the CDR3 is TGTGCCAGCAGCTTGCAAGGGAAATACGGAAACACCATATATTTT.

The chain carries TRBV7-8 and TRBJ1-6, with a tentative D call TRBD1 (5 bases). Germline V gene data show CDR1 as SGHVS and CDR2 as FQNEAQ. The CDR3 is made up of 14 amino acids. Trimming removed 5 bases from V and 9 bases from J, with 14 bases in between. CDR3 amino acids: CASSPWGEGSPLHF. The CDR3 nucleotides read TGTGCCAGCAGCCCGTGGGGGGAGGGTTCACCCCTCCACTTT.

This sequence joins TRBV7-9 and TRBJ2-2, with TRBD2 as a possible D gene (5 bases). CDR3 length: 17 amino acids. Trimming removed 2 bases from V and 3 bases from J, with 16 bases in between. Germline V gene sequence: CDR1 SEHNR, CDR2 FQNEAQ (reference sequence). The CDR3 spells CASSLTSPRGDTGELFF. For the CDR3, the DNA is TGTGCCAGCAGCTTAACCAGTCCCCGGGGAGACACCGGGGAGCTGTTTTTT. Full variable domain (rest looked up from reference TRBV7-9 and TRBJ2-2): DTGVSQNPRHKITKRGQNVTFRCDPISEHNRLYWYRQTLGQGPEFLTYFQNEAQLEKSRLLSDRFSAERPKGSFSTLEIQRTEQGDSAMYLCASSLTSPRGDTGELFFGEGSRLTVL.

This clone has more than one count but fewer than ten. The genes are TRBV6-6 and TRBJ2-4, with D possibly matching TRBD1 (8 bases). This CDR3 spans 13 amino acids. Trimming pared 6 bases from V and 6 bases from J, leaving 12 bases between. Per germline, CDR1 MNHNY and CDR2 SVGAGI (reference sequence). The CDR3 DNA reads as TGTGCCAGCAGGCACAGGGGGGGAAACATTCAGTACTTC. Translated, it gives CASRHRGGNIQYF.

Here the CDR3 DNA reads TGTGCCAGCAGCCTAGGGACTAGCGGGAGGAGAGAGACCCAGTACTTC. This translates into CASSLGTSGRRETQYF. This chain links TRBV7-7 with TRBJ2-5; 15 bases match TRBD2. The CDR3 covers 16 residues. Germline V CDR1 and CDR2: SSHAT, FNYEAQ (reference sequence). J lost 4 bases, V lost 5 bases, and 5 bases had no gene match.

V usage is TRBV7-6 and J usage is TRBJ2-7; D remains unclear. V was pared by 0 bases and J by 4 bases, with 7 bases between. In germline, CDR1 is SGHVS, CDR2 FNYEAQ. The CDR3 runs 13 residues. Here the CDR3 reads CASSLAKSYEQYF. CDR3 nucleotides: TGTGCCAGCAGCTTAGCGAAGTCTTACGAGCAGTACTTC.

This sequence joins TRBV7-8 and TRBJ2-2, with D tentatively TRBD1 (7 bases). V lost 11 bases, J lost 1 base, and 23 bases lay in between. The CDR3 runs to 17 residues. Germline V gives CDR1 SGHVS, CDR2 FQNEAQ. CDR3 DNA: TGTGCCGCCCACCCAGGGGCGGGACAGATGAACACCGGGGAGCTGTTTTTT. It encodes CAAHPGAGQMNTGELFF.

The chain is built from TRBV6-6 and TRBJ2-5, with 7 positions matching TRBD1. Per germline, CDR1 MNHNY and CDR2 SVGAGI (reference sequence). Trimming cost V 7 bases and J 4 bases; bases outside gene matches: 9. This CDR3 is built from 14 residues. Here the CDR3 DNA reads TGTGCCAGCACTCTCGACAGGGTAGGAGAGACCCAGTACTTC. This codes for CASTLDRVGETQYF.

This clone was counted only a few times. The chain employs TRBV10-3 and TRBJ2-5; weak D call: TRBD2 (5 bases). There are 15 residues in the CDR3. Germline values: CDR1 ENHRY, CDR2 SYGVKD. Trimming removed 7 bases at V and 5 bases at J, with 20 bases between. The CDR3, as DNA: TGTGCCATCAACCCCGACGGCGGGCGTCGGGAGACCCAGTACTTC. This encodes CAINPDGGRRETQYF.

Points on this clone: This specimen includes other DNA sequences encoding the same CDR3. The V and J genes are TRBV27 and TRBJ1-1; D unresolved. The CDR3 length is 12 residues. The germline V gene encodes CDR1 MNHEY and CDR2 SMNVEV (reference sequence). Trimming took 7 bases from V and 1 from J, leaving 7 bases between them. CDR3 region: CASKEGNTEAFF. The CDR3 nucleotides are TGTGCCAGCAAGGAGGGGAACACTGAAGCTTTCTTT.

The rearrangement uses TRBV5-4 and TRBJ1-2; D is unresolved. Germline V gene sequence: CDR1 SGHNT, CDR2 YYREEE (reference sequence). The CDR3 length is 14 residues. V lost 3 bases, J lost 0 bases, and 9 bases lay in between. The CDR3 DNA is TGTGCCAGCAGCTCCAATGTTGCTAACTATGGCTACACCTTC. Its protein product is CASSSNVANYGYTF.

The V call is TRBV29-1, the J call TRBJ2-1; D is unclear. The CDR3 length is 14 residues. Trimming left V 2 bases short and J 4 bases short, with 12 bases between. Germline CDR1 is SQVTM and CDR2 is ANQGSEA. The CDR3 region has the DNA TGCAGCGTTGAAACCCCTTCCCTTTACAATGAGCAGTTCTTC. Translating gives CSVETPSLYNEQFF.

The chain employs TRBV27 and TRBJ2-7; 8 bases line up with TRBD2. The CDR3 loop spans 15 amino acids. The V gene's germline CDR1 is MNHEY and CDR2 SMNVEV (reference sequence). V dropped 5 bases and J dropped 6; count of bases not matched to a gene: 12. In DNA, the CDR3 is TGTGCCAGCAGTACCACGGGCGGGAGCGGGGGCGAGCAGTACTTC. This gives the protein CASSTTGGSGGEQYF.

V usage is TRBV25-1 and J usage is TRBJ1-4, with D hard to call. Germline V lookup: CDR1 MGHDK, CDR2 SYGVNS. This CDR3 comprises 17 residues. Trimming removed 0 bases from V and 0 bases from J, with 11 bases in between. CDR3 nucleotide sequence: TGTGCCAGCAGTGAATATCACGGTCCTGCAACTAATGAAAAACTGTTTTTT. It is translated as CASSEYHGPATNEKLFF.

J is TRBJ1-1 and V is TRBV7-9; unclear D gene. V shed 2 bases and J shed 0 bases, with 1 base lying between them. Per the germline V gene, CDR1 is SEHNR and CDR2 is FQNEAQ (reference sequence). The CDR3 runs to 12 residues. The CDR3, as DNA: TGTGCCAGCAGCTTAATGAACACTGAAGCTTTCTTT. Translation gives CASSLMNTEAFF.

This chain links TRBV5-4 with TRBJ2-7; TRBD1 aligns across 7 bases. The CDR3 runs 14 residues. Per the germline V gene, CDR1 is SGHNT and CDR2 is YYREEE (reference sequence). J was trimmed by 7 bases and V by 1 base; bases with no gene match: 8. This chain's CDR3 is CASSLLAGGPEQYF. The CDR3 bases are TGTGCCAGCAGCTTGCTCGCAGGGGGACCGGAGCAGTACTTC.